These 21 T cell receptor beta chains originate from one sample sequenced in a study of PD-1 blockade in classical Hodgkin lymphoma. In every patient, relapse followed autologous stem cell transplantation, while exposure to brentuximab vedotin differed. Produced via immunoSEQ multiplex PCR; TCRdb's table is partial and in-frame only. The data contain 40,000 or so clones, 78% of them singletons. This specimen was peripheral blood mononuclear cells (PBMCs), taken at baseline. The receptors come from a human donor with classical Hodgkin lymphoma.

In this sample, this clone turned up once. The rearrangement joins TRBV4-3 to TRBJ1-5, with D possibly matching TRBD1 (6 bases). Germline V gene data show CDR1 as LGHNA and CDR2 as YSLEER. The CDR3 sequence is 16 residues long. V was pared by 1 base and J by 5 bases, with 15 bases between. The CDR3: CASSQVPDRAYQPQHF. Written as DNA, the CDR3 is TGCGCCAGCAGCCAAGTCCCGGACAGAGCCTATCAGCCCCAGCATTTT.

This sequence joins TRBV6-1 and TRBJ2-3, with TRBD1 matching over 7 bases. After removal of 4 bases from V and 3 bases from J, the junction contained 7 bases not matched to a gene. The CDR3 spans 15 residues. Germline assignment: CDR1 MNHNS and CDR2 SASEGT. Here the CDR3 reads CASSGDSKSTDTQYF. The DNA of the CDR3 is TGTGCCAGCAGTGGGGACAGCAAGTCAACAGATACGCAGTATTTT.

The V and J genes are TRBV5-1 and TRBJ2-7; 7 bases map to TRBD1. Germline V gene lookup returns CDR1 SGHRS and CDR2 YFSETQ. This CDR3 region has 13 residues. The trim removed 2 bases at V and 3 bases at J, leaving 2 bases unmatched. CDR3 region: CASSFGTDYEQYF. In DNA form, the CDR3 reads TGCGCCAGCAGCTTCGGGACAGACTACGAGCAGTACTTC. Based on the CDR3 plus reference TRBV5-1 and TRBJ2-7, the full variable domain is KAGVTQTPRYLIKTRGQQVTLSCSPISGHRSVSWYQQTPGQGLQFLFEYFSETQRNKGNFPGRFSGRQFSNSRSEMNVSTLELGDSALYLCASSFGTDYEQYFGPGTRLTVT.

This rearrangement joins TRBV29-1 to TRBJ2-5, with D maybe TRBD2 (5 bases). Trimming removed 7 bases from V and 7 bases from J, with 13 bases in between. CDR3 length: 11 residues. The germline CDR1 and CDR2 sequences are SQVTM and ANQGSEA. The CDR3 DNA is TGCAGCGCCCGAGCGGCGGGGACCCAGTACTTC. Protein sequence: CSARAAGTQYF. Drawing the rest from reference TRBV29-1 and TRBJ2-5, the complete variable domain is SAVISQKPSRDICQRGTSLTIQCQVDSQVTMMFWYRQQPGQSLTLIATANQGSEATYESGFVIDKFPISRPNLTFSTLTVSNMSPEDSSIYLCSARAAGTQYFGPGTRLLVL.

This clone was recorded only once. J is TRBJ1-4 and V is TRBV4-2, with a weak D call TRBD1 (5 bases). Trimming shortened V by 3 bases and J by 3 bases, and 11 bases separated the two germline ends. The germline V gene has CDR1 LGHNA and CDR2 YNFKEQ. This CDR3 region has 15 residues. CDR3 nucleotide sequence: TGTGCCAGCAGCCACGGGGGGGACGCTAATGAAAAACTGTTTTTT. It codes for CASSHGGDANEKLFF.

The chain combines TRBV6-5 with TRBJ2-7, with D possibly being TRBD1 or TRBD2 (5 bases each). Per germline, CDR1 MNHEY and CDR2 SVGAGI. V lost 8 bases and J lost 3, with 14 bases in between. The CDR3 sequence is 13 residues long. The CDR3 DNA sequence: TGTGCCAGCCATAAAACAGGACTCTACGAGCAGTACTTC. Translation: CASHKTGLYEQYF.

The chain combines TRBV12-5 with TRBJ2-6, with D possibly being TRBD1 (6 bases). Germline CDR1 LGHNT, CDR2 FRNRAP. V was shortened by 6 bases and J by 2 bases, with 8 bases between the two germline ends. This CDR3 has 14 amino acids. The CDR3 reads CASGAGAGANVLTF. CDR3 in DNA: TGTGCTAGTGGAGCAGGGGCTGGGGCCAACGTCCTGACTTTC.

This rearrangement joins TRBV7-9 to TRBJ2-7; 7 bases fit TRBD2. The CDR3 runs 12 residues. J gave up 3 bases and V 5 bases, and 1 base lay outside the gene matches. The V gene's germline CDR1 is SEHNR and CDR2 FQNEAQ (reference sequence). Written as DNA, the CDR3 is TGTGCCAGCAGCCGGGACTACTACGAGCAGTACTTC. This translates into CASSRDYYEQYF.

A single count supports this clone. The J gene is TRBJ1-5, the V gene TRBV29-1; D possibly corresponds to TRBD1 (5 bases). Germline V gene data show CDR1 as SQVTM and CDR2 as ANQGSEA. There are 13 residues in the CDR3. V was clipped by 4 bases and J by 4 bases, with 11 bases between them. The CDR3 protein is CSVVLAGNQPQHF. As DNA, the CDR3 is TGCAGCGTTGTTTTAGCAGGGAATCAGCCCCAGCATTTT.

V and J are TRBV7-9 and TRBJ2-4; D perhaps matches TRBD1 (6 bases). Germline V gives CDR1 SEHNR, CDR2 FQNEAQ (reference sequence). Deletions cut 4 bases from V and 7 bases from J, with 8 bases between. CDR3 length equals 12 residues. Written as DNA, the CDR3 is TGTGCCAGCAGCTCCACAGGGAACATTCAGTACTTC. Amino acid sequence: CASSSTGNIQYF.

The chain uses TRBV6-1 and TRBJ2-5; 7 bases align to TRBD2. Germline CDR1 reads MNHNS; CDR2 reads SASEGT. J was trimmed by 5 bases and V by 8 bases; bases with no gene match: 11. This CDR3 spans 14 amino acids. The CDR3 DNA reads TGTGCCAGCGGCTGGAGCGGGATGTGGGAGACCCAGTACTTC. Translated, it gives CASGWSGMWETQYF.

The CDR3 nucleotides are TGTGCCAGCAGCCAAGATTTGACAGGGGCGATGAACACTGAAGCTTTCTTT. Translating gives CASSQDLTGAMNTEAFF. The rearrangement uses TRBV4-2 and TRBJ1-1, with TRBD1 matching 8 bases. CDR1 is LGHNA and CDR2 is YNFKEQ in the germline V gene. V dropped 0 bases and J dropped 0; count of bases not matched to a gene: 6. The CDR3 length is 17 residues.

The chain recombines TRBV10-3 with TRBJ1-2; D perhaps matches TRBD1 (5 bases). This CDR3 comprises 12 residues. The germline V gene has CDR1 ENHRY and CDR2 SYGVKD. With 10 bases removed from V and 2 bases from J, the gap between germline ends came to 11 bases. In DNA, the CDR3 is TGTGCCAGCTACAGGCAGAACTATGGCTACACCTTC. Protein product: CASYRQNYGYTF.

The chain recombines TRBV6-1 with TRBJ2-1; 11 bases are a match to TRBD2. The junction had 7 bases not matched to a gene; V was cut back by 7 bases and J by 5 bases. The CDR3 spans 15 residues. The germline V gene has CDR1 MNHNS and CDR2 SASEGT. The CDR3 spells CASIPTSGGNNEQFF. CDR3 DNA sequence: TGTGCCAGCATCCCCACTAGCGGGGGAAACAATGAGCAGTTCTTC.

The gene calls are TRBV7-9 and TRBJ1-2; D not certain. The germline CDR1 and CDR2 sequences are SEHNR and FQNEAQ (reference sequence). V lost 5 bases and J lost 4, with 14 bases in between. The CDR3 runs to 14 residues. CDR3 sequence: CASSPGPKVYGYTF. For the CDR3, the DNA is TGTGCCAGCAGCCCAGGCCCGAAGGTCTATGGCTACACCTTC.

This sequence joins TRBV7-2 and TRBJ2-3, with D perhaps matching TRBD1 (5 bases). From germline, CDR1 is SGHTA and CDR2 FQGNSA. Trimming pared 5 bases from V and 5 bases from J, leaving 11 bases between. The CDR3 is 13 amino acids. The CDR3 DNA sequence: TGTGCCAGCAGCCTCTCCCAGGGAGATACGCAGTATTTT. The encoded protein is CASSLSQGDTQYF.

The chain couples TRBV10-3 to TRBJ1-1; no clear D. The V gene lost 4 bases and the J gene lost 1 base, with 7 bases spanning the gap. This CDR3 is 13 amino acids long. The germline V gene encodes CDR1 ENHRY and CDR2 SYGVKD. CDR3 DNA sequence: TGTGCCATCAGTGGCGGTCCGAACACTGAAGCTTTCTTT. Residues: CAISGGPNTEAFF.

In DNA form, the CDR3 reads TGTGCCAGCAGCTCCGGACAGGGCACTGAAGCTTTCTTT. As protein: CASSSGQGTEAFF. J is TRBJ1-1 and V is TRBV11-3; 8 bases fit TRBD1. Germline CDR1 SGHNT, CDR2 YENEEA. The CDR3 length is 13 residues. V lost 4 bases, J lost 4 bases, and 2 bases stayed unmatched. Together with reference TRBV11-3 and TRBJ1-1, the CDR3 gives the full variable domain: EAGVVQSPRYKIIEKKQPVAFWCNPISGHNTLYWYLQNLGQGPELLIRYENEEAVDDSQLPKDRFSAERLKGVDSTLKIQPAELGDSAVYLCASSSGQGTEAFFGQGTRLTVV.

This chain uses TRBV5-1 with TRBJ2-7, with D hard to call. The V end was cut by 0 bases, the J end by 4 bases, with 8 bases between. The CDR3 totals 13 residues. Germline-derived CDR1 and CDR2 are SGHRS and YFSETQ. CDR3 amino acids: CASSLERRYEQYF. The DNA of the CDR3 is TGCGCCAGCAGCTTGGAGCGCAGATACGAGCAGTACTTC. Full variable domain (rest looked up from reference TRBV5-1 and TRBJ2-7): KAGVTQTPRYLIKTRGQQVTLSCSPISGHRSVSWYQQTPGQGLQFLFEYFSETQRNKGNFPGRFSGRQFSNSRSEMNVSTLELGDSALYLCASSLERRYEQYFGPGTRLTVT.

This clone was detected a few times. The chain employs TRBV11-2 and TRBJ2-2; D is uncertain. V dropped 3 bases and J dropped 7 bases, with 6 bases sitting between them. CDR1 and CDR2 (germline): SGHAT, FQNNGV. The CDR3 is 12 amino acids. The CDR3 loop is CASSFDFGELFF. For the CDR3, the DNA is TGTGCCAGCAGCTTCGACTTCGGGGAGCTGTTTTTT.

The V and J genes are TRBV6-1 and TRBJ2-1; 13 bases align to TRBD2. This CDR3 region has 16 residues. Trimming removed 4 bases from V and 8 bases from J; junction bases left unmatched: 8. Germline V gene data show CDR1 as MNHNS and CDR2 as SASEGT. The CDR3 loop is CASSAFATSGGYEQFF. CDR3 sequence (DNA): TGTGCCAGCAGTGCGTTCGCGACTAGCGGGGGGTATGAGCAGTTCTTC.